This T cell receptor beta chain comes out of a study of T cell changes during pregnancy in multiple sclerosis (dated by TCRdb to the late 2010s). General notes on the study: In women with multiple sclerosis, the researchers looked at how the T cell repertoire shifted as pregnancy progressed.

The germline V gene supplies CDR1 MDHEN and CDR2 SYDVKM. From its cysteine to its phenylalanine, the CDR3 spans 15 amino acids. The sequence is cut down to CDR3 DNA, 45 bases in frame from base 1. Trimming takes 4 bases from V and 1 base from J, and the germline ends sit 11 bases apart. Notes on this clone: Its antigen specificity is not known. No base quality values were provided; no much bigger clone lies one nucleotide off.

Libraries were constructed by the immunoSEQ multiplex PCR assay. Drawn from immuneACCESS, this table holds only the in-frame rearrangements with V and J called that TCRdb kept. Clones are partly lost; checked studies trace under half to an unresolved V gene and leave the rest unexplained. This sample lists some 93,000 clones; roughly nine tenths were detected once. About 1.6% of the sample rests with the top ten. Sample: peripheral blood, taken after pregnancy. The sequence came from a female donor in good health, enrolled as a control in a pregnancy study. The chain is assembled from TRBV28 and TRBJ1-3; the D segment cannot be called with confidence. The sequenced DNA: TGTGCCAGCAGTTCGTCCGGTCTGTCTGGAAACACCATATATTTT. It codes for CASSSSGLSGNTIYF.